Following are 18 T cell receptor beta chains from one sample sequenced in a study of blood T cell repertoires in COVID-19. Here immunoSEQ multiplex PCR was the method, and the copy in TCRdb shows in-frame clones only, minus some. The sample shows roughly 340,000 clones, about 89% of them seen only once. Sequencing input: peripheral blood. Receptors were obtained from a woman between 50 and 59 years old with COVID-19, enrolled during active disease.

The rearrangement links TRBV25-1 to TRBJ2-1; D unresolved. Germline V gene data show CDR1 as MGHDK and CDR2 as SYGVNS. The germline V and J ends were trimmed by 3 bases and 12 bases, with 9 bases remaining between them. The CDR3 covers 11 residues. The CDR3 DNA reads TGTGCCAGCAGTGACTACAGAGCGCAGTTCTTC. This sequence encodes CASSDYRAQFF. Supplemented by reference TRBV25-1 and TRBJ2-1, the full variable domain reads EADIYQTPRYLVIGTGKKITLECSQTMGHDKMYWYQQDPGMELHLIHYSYGVNSTEKGDLSSESTVSRIRTEHFPLTLESARPSHTSQYLCASSDYRAQFFGPGTRLTVL.

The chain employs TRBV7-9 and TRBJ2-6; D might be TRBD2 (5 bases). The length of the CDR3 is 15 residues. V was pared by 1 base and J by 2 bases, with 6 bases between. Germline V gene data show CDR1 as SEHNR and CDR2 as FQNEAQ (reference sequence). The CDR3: CASSLGGTGANVLTF. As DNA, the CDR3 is TGTGCCAGCAGCTTAGGAGGGACTGGGGCCAACGTCCTGACTTTC.

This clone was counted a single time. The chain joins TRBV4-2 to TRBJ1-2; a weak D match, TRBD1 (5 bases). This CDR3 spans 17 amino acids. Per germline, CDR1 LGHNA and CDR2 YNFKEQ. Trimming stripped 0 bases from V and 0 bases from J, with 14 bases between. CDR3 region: CASSQDESAGSNYGYTF. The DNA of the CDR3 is TGTGCCAGCAGCCAAGATGAGTCGGCAGGGTCTAACTATGGCTACACCTTC.

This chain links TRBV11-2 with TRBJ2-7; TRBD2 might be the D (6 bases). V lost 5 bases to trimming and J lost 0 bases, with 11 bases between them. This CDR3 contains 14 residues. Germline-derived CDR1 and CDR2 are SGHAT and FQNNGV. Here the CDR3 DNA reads TGTGCCAGCAGCACAGACGGGGGCTCCTACGAGCAGTACTTC. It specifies CASSTDGGSYEQYF. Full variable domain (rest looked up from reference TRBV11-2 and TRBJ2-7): EAGVAQSPRYKIIEKRQSVAFWCNPISGHATLYWYQQILGQGPKLLIQFQNNGVVDDSQLPKDRFSAERLKGVDSTLKIQPAKLEDSAVYLCASSTDGGSYEQYFGPGTRLTVT.

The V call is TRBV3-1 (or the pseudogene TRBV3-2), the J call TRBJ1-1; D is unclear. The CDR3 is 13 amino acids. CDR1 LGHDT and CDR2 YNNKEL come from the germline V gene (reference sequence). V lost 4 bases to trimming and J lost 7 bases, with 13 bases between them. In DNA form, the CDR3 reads TGTGCCAGCAGCCTCTACCGTTTAAGTGAAGCTTTCTTT. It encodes CASSLYRLSEAFF.

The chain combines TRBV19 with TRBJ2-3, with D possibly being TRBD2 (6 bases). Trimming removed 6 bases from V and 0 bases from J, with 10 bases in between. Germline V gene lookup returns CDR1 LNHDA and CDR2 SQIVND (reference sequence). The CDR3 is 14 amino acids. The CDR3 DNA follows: TGTGCCAGTAGATCGGGACTGAGCACAGATACGCAGTATTTT. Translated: CASRSGLSTDTQYF. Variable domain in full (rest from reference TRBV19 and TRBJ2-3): DGGITQSPKYLFRKEGQNVTLSCEQNLNHDAMYWYRQDPGQGLRLIYYSQIVNDFQKGDIAEGYSVSREKKESFPLTVTSAQKNPTAFYLCASRSGLSTDTQYFGPGTRLTVL.

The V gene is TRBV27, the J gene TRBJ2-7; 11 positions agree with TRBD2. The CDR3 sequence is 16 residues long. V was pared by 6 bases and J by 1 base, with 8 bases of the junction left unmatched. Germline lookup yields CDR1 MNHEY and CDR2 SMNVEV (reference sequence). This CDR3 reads CASRVTIAGGSYEQYF. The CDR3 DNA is TGTGCCAGCAGAGTAACCATAGCGGGAGGGTCCTACGAGCAGTACTTC.

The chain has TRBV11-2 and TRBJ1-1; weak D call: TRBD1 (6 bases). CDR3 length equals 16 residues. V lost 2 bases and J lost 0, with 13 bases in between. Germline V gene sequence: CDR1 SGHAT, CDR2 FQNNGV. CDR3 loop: CASSLLDSYLNTEAFF. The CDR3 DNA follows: TGTGCCAGCAGCTTACTGGACAGTTACTTGAACACTGAAGCTTTCTTT. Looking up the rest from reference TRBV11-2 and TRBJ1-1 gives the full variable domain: EAGVAQSPRYKIIEKRQSVAFWCNPISGHATLYWYQQILGQGPKLLIQFQNNGVVDDSQLPKDRFSAERLKGVDSTLKIQPAKLEDSAVYLCASSLLDSYLNTEAFFGQGTRLTVV.

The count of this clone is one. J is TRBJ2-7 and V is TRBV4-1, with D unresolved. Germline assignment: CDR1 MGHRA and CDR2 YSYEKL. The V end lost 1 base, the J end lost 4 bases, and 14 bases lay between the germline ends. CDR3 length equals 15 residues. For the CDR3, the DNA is TGCGCCAGCAGCCAAGGAGCAAGAGATTCATACGAGCAGTACTTC. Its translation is CASSQGARDSYEQYF.

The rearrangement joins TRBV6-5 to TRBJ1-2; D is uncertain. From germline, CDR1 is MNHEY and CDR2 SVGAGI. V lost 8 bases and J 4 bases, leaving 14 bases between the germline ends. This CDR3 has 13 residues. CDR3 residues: CASATRLFYGYTF. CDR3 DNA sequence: TGTGCCAGCGCTACCAGGCTCTTCTATGGCTACACCTTC.

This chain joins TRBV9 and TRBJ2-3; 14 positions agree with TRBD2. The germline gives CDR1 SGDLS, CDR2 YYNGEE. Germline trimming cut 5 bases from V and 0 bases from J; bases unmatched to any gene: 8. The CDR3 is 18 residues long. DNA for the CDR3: TGTGCCAGCAGGGCGGGGACTAGCGGGAGTTTCAGCACAGATACGCAGTATTTT. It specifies CASRAGTSGSFSTDTQYF.

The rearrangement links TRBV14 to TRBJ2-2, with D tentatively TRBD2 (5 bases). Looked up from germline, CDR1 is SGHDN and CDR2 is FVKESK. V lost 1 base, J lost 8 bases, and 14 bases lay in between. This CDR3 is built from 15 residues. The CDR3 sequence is CASSQVGARAGELFF. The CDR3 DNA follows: TGTGCCAGCAGCCAAGTGGGAGCTCGTGCGGGGGAGCTGTTTTTT. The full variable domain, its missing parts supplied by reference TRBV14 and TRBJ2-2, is EAGVTQFPSHSVIEKGQTVTLRCDPISGHDNLYWYRRVMGKEIKFLLHFVKESKQDESGMPNNRFLAERTGGTYSTLKVQPAELEDSGVYFCASSQVGARAGELFFGEGSRLTVL.

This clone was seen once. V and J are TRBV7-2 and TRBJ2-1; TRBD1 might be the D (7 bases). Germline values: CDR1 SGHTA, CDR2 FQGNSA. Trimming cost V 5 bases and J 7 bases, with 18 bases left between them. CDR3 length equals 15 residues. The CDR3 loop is CASSLRQGRGNEQFF. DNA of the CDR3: TGTGCCAGCAGCCTAAGACAGGGTCGGGGGAATGAGCAGTTCTTC.

The CDR3 coding sequence is TGTGCCAGCAGCTTTGACTCGAACACCGGGGAGCTGTTTTTT. This sequence encodes CASSFDSNTGELFF. The chain couples TRBV5-4 to TRBJ2-2, with D hard to call. The length of the CDR3 is 14 residues. V lost 2 bases and J lost 0, with 5 bases in between. The V gene's germline CDR1 is SGHNT and CDR2 YYREEE (reference sequence).

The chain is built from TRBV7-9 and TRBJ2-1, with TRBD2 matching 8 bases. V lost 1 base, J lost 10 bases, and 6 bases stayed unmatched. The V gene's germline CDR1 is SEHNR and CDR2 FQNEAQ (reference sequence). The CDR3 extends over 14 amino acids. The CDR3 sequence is CASSLGYRTSEQFF. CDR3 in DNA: TGTGCCAGCAGCTTAGGATATCGGACTAGCGAGCAGTTCTTC.

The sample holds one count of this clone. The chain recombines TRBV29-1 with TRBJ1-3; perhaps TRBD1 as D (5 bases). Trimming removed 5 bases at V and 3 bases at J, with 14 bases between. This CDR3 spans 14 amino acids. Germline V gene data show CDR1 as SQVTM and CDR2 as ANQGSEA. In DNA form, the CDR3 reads TGCAGCGTTAATCGACGGGGGTTTGGAAACACCATATATTTT. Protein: CSVNRRGFGNTIYF.

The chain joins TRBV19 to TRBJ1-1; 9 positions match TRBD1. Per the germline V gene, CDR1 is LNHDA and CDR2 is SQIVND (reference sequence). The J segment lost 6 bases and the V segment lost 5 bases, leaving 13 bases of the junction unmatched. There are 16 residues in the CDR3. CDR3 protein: CASSPAFGTGPAEAFF. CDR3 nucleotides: TGTGCCAGTAGTCCAGCCTTCGGGACAGGGCCCGCTGAAGCTTTCTTT.

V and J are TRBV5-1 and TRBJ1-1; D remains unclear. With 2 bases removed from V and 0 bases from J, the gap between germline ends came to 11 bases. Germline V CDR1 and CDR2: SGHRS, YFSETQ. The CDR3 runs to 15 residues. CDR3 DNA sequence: TGCGCCAGCAGCTTTACCTACGGGATGAACACTGAAGCTTTCTTT. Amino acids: CASSFTYGMNTEAFF.